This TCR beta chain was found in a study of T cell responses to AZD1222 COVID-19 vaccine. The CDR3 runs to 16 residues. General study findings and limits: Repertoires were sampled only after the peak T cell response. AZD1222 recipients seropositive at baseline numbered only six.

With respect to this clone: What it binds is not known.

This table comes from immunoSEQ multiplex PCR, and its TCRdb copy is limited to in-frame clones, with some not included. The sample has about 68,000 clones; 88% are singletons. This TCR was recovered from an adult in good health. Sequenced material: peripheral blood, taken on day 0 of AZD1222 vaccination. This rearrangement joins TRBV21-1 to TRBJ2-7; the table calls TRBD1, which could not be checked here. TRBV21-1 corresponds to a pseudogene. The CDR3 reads CASSEHPGQGPYEQYF. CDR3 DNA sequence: TGTGCCAGCAGCGAACATCCGGGACAGGGGCCCTACGAGCAGTACTTC.